These 18 T cell receptor beta chains originate from one sample sequenced in a study of shared T cell receptors in the human thymus. Profiled with immunoSEQ multiplex PCR; TCRdb holds only in-frame clones, not every one. This table holds some 640,000 clones, more than 75% found once. These sequences were also reported in another study, on human thymus T cells.

The specimen sequenced was thymocytes. These receptors were collected from a boy under two years old with a congenital heart defect.

In regard to this clone: One end of the junction fails to match germline, which may point to a read error. This sequence joins TRBV7-9 and TRBJ1-1, with TRBD1 as a possible D gene (6 bases). The V gene's germline CDR1 is SEHNR and CDR2 FQNEAQ (reference sequence). CDR3 length equals 15 residues. The CDR3 DNA reads as TGTGCCAGCAGCTTACATAATAGGGGGAACCCTGAAGCTTTCTTT. Translation: CASSLHNRGNPEAFF.

V gene TRBV7-9 combines with J gene TRBJ2-2; 10 nucleotides agree with TRBD1. V lost 5 bases to trimming and J lost 5 bases; unmatched junction nucleotides: 14. This CDR3 region has 18 residues. Looked up from germline, CDR1 is SEHNR and CDR2 is FQNEAQ (reference sequence). The CDR3 region is CASSRDRGPDYRTGELFF. The CDR3 DNA follows: TGTGCCAGCAGCCGGGACAGGGGCCCCGACTATAGGACCGGGGAGCTGTTTTTT.

This chain joins TRBV19 and TRBJ1-5, with 10 bases fitting TRBD1. The ends lost 3 bases at V and 1 base at J; junction bases unmatched: 6. This CDR3 has 17 amino acids. CDR1 is LNHDA, CDR2 SQIVND, per germline (reference sequence). The CDR3 spells CASSIGDRGRSNQPQHF. The CDR3 nucleotides are TGTGCCAGTAGTATCGGGGACAGGGGTAGGAGCAATCAGCCCCAGCATTTT.

The rearrangement uses TRBV5-1 and TRBJ2-7, with 10 bases lining up with TRBD2. The CDR3 totals 13 residues. The J segment lost 4 bases and the V segment lost 5 bases, leaving 3 bases of the junction unmatched. Germline V CDR1 and CDR2: SGHRS, YFSETQ. CDR3 region: CASRSSGGYEQYF. CDR3 sequence (DNA): TGCGCCAGCAGGTCTAGCGGGGGATACGAGCAGTACTTC.

This clone is a singleton in its sample. V is TRBV4-3 and J is TRBJ2-1, with D maybe TRBD1 (5 bases). CDR3 length: 16 residues. Deletions cut 1 base from V and 2 bases from J, with 12 bases between. Germline loops: CDR1 LGHNA, CDR2 YSLEER. The CDR3 sequence: CASSQARADAYNEQFF. The CDR3, as DNA: TGCGCCAGCAGCCAAGCCAGGGCTGATGCCTACAATGAGCAGTTCTTC.

The chain is built from TRBV19 and TRBJ1-1, with D possibly matching TRBD1 (5 bases). This CDR3 spans 13 amino acids. The V end lost 8 bases, the J end lost 5 bases, and 15 bases lay between the germline ends. Per the germline V gene, CDR1 is LNHDA and CDR2 is SQIVND (reference sequence). The CDR3 DNA is TGTGCCAGTCAAGGGCAGGGCGCGACTGAAGCTTTCTTT. Protein product: CASQGQGATEAFF.

The V call is TRBV28, the J call TRBJ2-7, with 11 bases lining up with TRBD2. The CDR3 runs to 18 residues. V shed 8 bases and J 3 bases; nucleotides not matched to a gene: 18. CDR1 and CDR2 from the germline V gene are MDHEN and SYDVKM. The CDR3 DNA sequence: TGTGCCAGCCAAATTTTATTGGGGGGGACTAGCGGAGGCTACGAGCAGTACTTC. Translation: CASQILLGGTSGGYEQYF.

As for this clone: At one end, the junction sequence differs from germline, possibly due to a read error. The chain joins TRBV10-3 to TRBJ1-1; D remains ambiguous. The CDR3 sequence is 12 residues long. Germline V CDR1 and CDR2: ENHRY, SYGVKD. CDR3 coding DNA: TGTGCCATCAGTGAGCACGACACGGAAGCTTTCTTT. Protein: CAISEHDTEAFF.

This chain joins TRBV7-2 and TRBJ2-7, with D possibly being TRBD2 (6 bases). Germline values: CDR1 SGHTA, CDR2 FQGNSA. V was pared by 5 bases and J by 3 bases, with 20 bases between. The CDR3 has 16 amino acids. The CDR3 is CASSPACASGFYEQYF. The CDR3 nucleotides read TGTGCCAGCAGCCCTGCCTGTGCGAGCGGGTTCTACGAGCAGTACTTC.

This chain joins TRBV4-1 and TRBJ2-6, with D perhaps matching TRBD1 (6 bases). The CDR3 has 17 amino acids. The germline CDR1 and CDR2 sequences are MGHRA and YSYEKL. Trimming cost V 4 bases and J 2 bases, with 15 bases left between them. This CDR3 reads CASSRVRQVAGANVLTF. CDR3 in DNA: TGCGCCAGCAGCCGAGTACGACAGGTTGCTGGGGCCAACGTCCTGACTTTC.

The gene calls are TRBV27 and TRBJ1-1; TRBD1 agrees at 12 bases. The germline CDR1 and CDR2 sequences are MNHEY and SMNVEV (reference sequence). The CDR3 totals 15 residues. Trimming removed 6 bases from V and 4 bases from J; junction bases left unmatched: 6. CDR3 protein: CASSRDRGRFTEAFF. Here the CDR3 DNA reads TGTGCCAGCAGCCGGGACAGGGGGCGCTTCACTGAAGCTTTCTTT.

The chain carries TRBV29-1 and TRBJ2-1; D uncertain. The CDR3 extends over 12 amino acids. With 3 bases removed from V and 6 bases from J, the gap between germline ends came to 9 bases. Germline CDR1 is SQVTM and CDR2 is ANQGSEA. CDR3 DNA: TGCAGCGTTGACCAGGCCAGCAATGAGCAGTTCTTC. Translating it yields CSVDQASNEQFF.

The V and J genes are TRBV15 and TRBJ1-5; 7 bases align to TRBD1. From germline, CDR1 is LNHNV and CDR2 YYDKDF (reference sequence). The CDR3 covers 16 residues. J gave up 0 bases and V 1 base, and 3 bases lay outside the gene matches. This CDR3 is CATSRGDRISNQPQHF. CDR3 DNA sequence: TGTGCCACCAGCAGAGGGGACAGAATTAGCAATCAGCCCCAGCATTTT.

The V call is TRBV10-3, the J call TRBJ1-4; a possible D gene is TRBD1 (5 bases). The CDR3 has 17 residues. The germline CDR1 and CDR2 sequences are ENHRY and SYGVKD. V dropped 3 bases and J dropped 8 bases, with 22 bases sitting between them. This CDR3 reads CAISDILGGGREEKLFF. CDR3 coding DNA: TGTGCCATCAGTGATATACTGGGGGGGGGACGAGAAGAAAAACTGTTTTTT.

CDR3 loop: CASSPDRGAEKLFF. For the CDR3, the DNA is TGCGCCAGCAGCCCGGACAGGGGGGCTGAAAAACTGTTTTTT. V and J are TRBV5-1 and TRBJ1-4; 10 bases fit TRBD1. V shed 4 bases and J 7 bases; nucleotides not matched to a gene: 4. Germline CDR1 is SGHRS and CDR2 is YFSETQ. The CDR3 runs 14 residues.

This chain links TRBV7-9 with TRBJ2-7; possible D gene TRBD1, 6 bases. The CDR3 loop spans 15 amino acids. Per germline, CDR1 SEHNR and CDR2 FQNEAQ (reference sequence). The germline V and J ends were trimmed by 4 bases and 3 bases, with 16 bases remaining between them. In DNA, the CDR3 is TGTGCCAGCAGCTCCCCAGCAGGGGATGGCTACGAGCAGTACTTC. It encodes CASSSPAGDGYEQYF.

The sample holds one count of this clone. The chain carries TRBV6-6 and TRBJ2-1, with 12 bases that match TRBD2. The CDR3 is 14 residues long. The J segment lost 5 bases and the V segment lost 6 bases, leaving 2 bases of the junction unmatched. The germline V gene encodes CDR1 MNHNY and CDR2 SVGAGI (reference sequence). The DNA for the CDR3 is TGTGCCAGCAGCGGACTAGCGGGGAACAATGAGCAGTTCTTC. Its protein product is CASSGLAGNNEQFF.

This chain joins TRBV19 and TRBJ1-5, with TRBD1 matching 9 bases. Per germline, CDR1 LNHDA and CDR2 SQIVND (reference sequence). This CDR3 region has 16 residues. V lost 7 bases, J lost 0 bases, and 7 bases stayed unmatched. CDR3 DNA sequence: TGTGCCAGTACCCGGGACAGGGCGTATAGCAATCAGCCCCAGCATTTT. This translates into CASTRDRAYSNQPQHF.